The following is a TCR beta chain sequence with its context. The clone's antigen remains unknown. Base-call qualities are not available, and no considerably larger clone is one nucleotide away. Collaborating institutions collected whole blood in K2EDTA tubes following their own protocols. Collaborator samples were shipped for TCRbeta analysis as frozen whole blood, isolated PBMCs, or DNA extracted from either sample type. Here V drops 7 bases and J drops 4 bases, and the junction holds 8 bases not matched to any gene. The CDR3, cysteine through phenylalanine, is 17 amino acids long. Here the CDR3 DNA is all that survives: 51 bases in frame from base 1. The CDR1 and CDR2 encoded by the germline V gene (reference sequence) are SEHNR and FQNEAQ. The sample is drawn from a study of blood T cell repertoires in COVID-19 (dated by TCRdb to between 2020 and 2021). Regarding the complete study: Collaborator samples came from the United States, Italy and Spain and covered acute and convalescent phases of COVID-19. Samples came from the ongoing ImmuneRACE study (first 160 participants) plus 1,254 subjects from 6 global collaborators. Nearly every sample came with metadata listing a de-identified subject ID, COVID-19 status, age in years and sex. The material from the prospective study consisted of cDNA or gDNA derived from T cells, B-cell-depleted T cells, or PBMCs. Where available, HLA class I and class II types were taken from metadata supplied by the sample provider and were not determined by assay-based typing. The dataset comprised deeply sampled blood TCRbeta repertoires from subjects exposed to, actively infected with, or recovered from COVID-19. The repertoires were released in a freely available public database meant as a resource for research on the immune response to SARS-CoV-2.

TCRbeta CDR3 regions were amplified from genomic DNA by means of the immunoSEQ Assay, a bias-controlled multiplex PCR. The authors' analysis ran thus. The number of nucleated cells in each sample was estimated by amplification of reference gene primers within the assay. To quantify the absolute abundance of each unique TCRbeta CDR3 rearrangement, sequence reads were collapsed and filtered. For each sample, productive Simpson clonality was calculated as the square root of Simpson's diversity index over productive rearrangements. The clones in this table, taken by TCRdb from immuneACCESS, are in-frame only. Not every clone is retained; where verified, under half of the shortfall comes from an unresolved V gene, and the cause of the rest is unknown. The DNA was the basis for D and trimming; V, J and clone size are from that table. The table for this sample lists 200,000 to 300,000 clones; 83% of them were counted only once. The biggest ten clones account for more than 5.5% of the sample.

The investigation overall reported the following: The amount of clinical and demographic metadata varied by source and participant and was provided uncurated.

Material for sequencing was peripheral blood. The chain joins TRBV7-9 to TRBJ2-6; 12 nucleotides in the junction match TRBD1. The TCR was taken from a human donor in a cohort sampled during active COVID-19. The sequenced DNA: TGTGCCAGCACGCCGGGACAGGGGGCGCGAGGGGCCAACGTCCTGACTTTC. The resulting protein is CASTPGQGARGANVLTF.